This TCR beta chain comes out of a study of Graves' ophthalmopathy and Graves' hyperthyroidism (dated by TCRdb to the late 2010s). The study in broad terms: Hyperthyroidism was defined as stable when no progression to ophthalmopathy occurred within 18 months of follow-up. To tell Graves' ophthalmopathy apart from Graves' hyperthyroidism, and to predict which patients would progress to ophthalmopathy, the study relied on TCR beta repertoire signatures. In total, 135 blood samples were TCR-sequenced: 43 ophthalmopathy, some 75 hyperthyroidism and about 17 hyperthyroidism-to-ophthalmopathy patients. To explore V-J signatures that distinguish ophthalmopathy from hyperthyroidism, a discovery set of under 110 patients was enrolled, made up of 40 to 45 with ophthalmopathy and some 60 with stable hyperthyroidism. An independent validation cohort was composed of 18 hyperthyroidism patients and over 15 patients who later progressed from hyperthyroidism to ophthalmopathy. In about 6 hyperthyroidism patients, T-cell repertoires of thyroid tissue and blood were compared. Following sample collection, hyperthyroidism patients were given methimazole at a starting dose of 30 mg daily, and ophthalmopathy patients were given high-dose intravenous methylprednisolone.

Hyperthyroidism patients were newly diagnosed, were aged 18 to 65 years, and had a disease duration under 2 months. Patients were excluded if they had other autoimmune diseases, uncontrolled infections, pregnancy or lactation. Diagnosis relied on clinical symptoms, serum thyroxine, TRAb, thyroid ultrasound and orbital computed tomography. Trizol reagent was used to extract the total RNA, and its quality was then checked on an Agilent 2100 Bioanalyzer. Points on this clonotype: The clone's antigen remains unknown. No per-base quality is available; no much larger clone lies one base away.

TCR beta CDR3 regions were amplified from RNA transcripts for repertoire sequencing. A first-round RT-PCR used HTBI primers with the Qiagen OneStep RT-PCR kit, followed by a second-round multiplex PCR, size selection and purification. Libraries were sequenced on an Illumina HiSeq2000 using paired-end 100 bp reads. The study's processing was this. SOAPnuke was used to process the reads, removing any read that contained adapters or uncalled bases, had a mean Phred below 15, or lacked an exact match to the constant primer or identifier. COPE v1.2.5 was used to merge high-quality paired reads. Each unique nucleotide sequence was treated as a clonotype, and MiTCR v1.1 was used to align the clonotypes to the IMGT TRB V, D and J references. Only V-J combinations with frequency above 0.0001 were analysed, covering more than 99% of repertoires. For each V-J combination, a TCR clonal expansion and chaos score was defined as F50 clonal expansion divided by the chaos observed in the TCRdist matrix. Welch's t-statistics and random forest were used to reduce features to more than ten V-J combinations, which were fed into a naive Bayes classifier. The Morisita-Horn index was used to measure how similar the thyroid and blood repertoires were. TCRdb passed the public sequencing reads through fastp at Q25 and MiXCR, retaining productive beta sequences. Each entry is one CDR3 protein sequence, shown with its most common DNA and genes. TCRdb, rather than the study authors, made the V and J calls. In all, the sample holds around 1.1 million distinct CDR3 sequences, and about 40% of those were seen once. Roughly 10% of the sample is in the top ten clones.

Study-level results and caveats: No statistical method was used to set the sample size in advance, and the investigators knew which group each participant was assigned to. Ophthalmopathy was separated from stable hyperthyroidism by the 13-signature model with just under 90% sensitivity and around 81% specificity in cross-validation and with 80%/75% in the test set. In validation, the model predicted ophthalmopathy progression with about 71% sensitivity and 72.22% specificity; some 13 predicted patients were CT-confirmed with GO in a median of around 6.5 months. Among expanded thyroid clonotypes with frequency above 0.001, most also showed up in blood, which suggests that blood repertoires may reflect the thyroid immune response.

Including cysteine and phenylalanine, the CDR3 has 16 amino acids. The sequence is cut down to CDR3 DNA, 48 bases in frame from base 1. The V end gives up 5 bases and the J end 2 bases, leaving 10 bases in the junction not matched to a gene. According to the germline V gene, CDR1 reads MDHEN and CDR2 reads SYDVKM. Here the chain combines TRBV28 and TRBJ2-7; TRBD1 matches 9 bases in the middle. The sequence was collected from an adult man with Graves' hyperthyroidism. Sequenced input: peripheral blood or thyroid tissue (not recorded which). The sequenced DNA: TGTGCCAGCAGTCCACGGGACAGGGAAAAGCCCTACGAGCAGTACTTC. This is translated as CASSPRDREKPYEQYF.